A selection of T cell receptor beta chains follows, all from one sample in a study of CD8+CD57+ T cells in acquired aplastic anemia. TCRdb itself ran the reads through MiXCR, one entry per CDR3 protein. The sample shows about 180,000 distinct CDR3 sequences, around 48% of them seen only once. Material for sequencing was sorted CD4+, CD8+, or CD8+CD57+ T cells (not recorded which) from PBMCs. Receptor source: a human donor with aplastic anemia. Each CDR3 is given with its conserved first and last residue. Each record gives: clone size, V gene, D gene, J gene, CDR3 DNA, CDR3 protein. The D gene is left open where the match is weak. Size values are once, few and many counts, or a class for expanded clones, and some rows have none.

many	TRBV4-3	.	TRBJ1-4	TGCGCCAACTCATCAGGACAGTCCAAAAATGAAAAACTGTTTTTT	CANSSGQSKNEKLFF
few	TRBV12-3/TRBV12-4	.	TRBJ1-3	TGTGCCAGCATATCGCCGGAATGGGCCCTCTCTGGAAACACCATATATTTT	CASISPEWALSGNTIYF
.	TRBV7-9	TRBD1	TRBJ2-7	TGTGCCAGCAGCACTGGGACAGGGGACGAGCAGTACTTC	CASSTGTGDEQYF
many	TRBV24-1	.	TRBJ1-1	TGTGCCACCCCCTTACCATGGGTGCCTGAAGCTTTCTTT	CATPLPWVPEAFF
.	TRBV10-3	.	TRBJ2-3	TGTGCCATCAAAGGCAGGGACACAGATACGCAGTATTTT	CAIKGRDTDTQYF
.	TRBV25-1	.	TRBJ1-1	TGTGCCAGCAGGGACTCCGATAGCACTGAAGCTTTCTTT	CASRDSDSTEAFF
.	TRBV24-1	.	TRBJ1-4	TGTGCCACCAGTGATGGTGGAACTAATGAAAAACTGTTTTTT	CATSDGGTNEKLFF
once	TRBV5-1	TRBD2	TRBJ2-5	TGCGCCAGCAGCCCGGCCGGGACTAAGGAAGAGACCCAGTACTTC	CASSPAGTKEETQYF
once	TRBV19	.	TRBJ1-2	TGTGCCAGTAGTATAGAGTGGGTCCCCCATATTCTTGATGGCTACACCTTC	CASSIEWVPHILDGYTF
few	TRBV7-8	TRBD1	TRBJ1-6	TGTGCCAGCAGCGAGACAGGGTCGGGTAATTCACCCCTCCACTTT	CASSETGSGNSPLHF
many	TRBV20-1	.	TRBJ1-5	TGCAGTGCTAGATCTGGGGGGAGCAATCAGCCCCAGCATTTT	CSARSGGSNQPQHF
.	TRBV28	TRBD1	TRBJ1-2	TGTGCCAGCAGTTCGGGACAGGGATTGAGCGGCTACACCTTC	CASSSGQGLSGYTF
many	TRBV19	.	TRBJ2-2	TGTGCCAGTACCGGGGGGAACACCGGGGAGCTGTTTTTT	CASTGGNTGELFF
.	TRBV2	.	TRBJ2-5	TGTGCCAGCAGCAAGGATAGACAAGAGACCCAGTACTTC	CASSKDRQETQYF
.	TRBV29-1	.	TRBJ1-1	TGCAGCGTTGTGCCCAGCGGGGGTGCTCTCTTT	CSVVPSGGALF
few	TRBV12-3/TRBV12-4	TRBD1	TRBJ2-2	TGTGCCAGCAGTCCCCTTCCCGCCCGACAGGGATCGAACACCGGGGAGCTGTTTTTT	CASSPLPARQGSNTGELFF
many	TRBV6-5	.	TRBJ2-7	TGTGCCAGCAGTTACTCGATGGGGTACGAGCAGTACTTC	CASSYSMGYEQYF
many	TRBV5-1	TRBD2	TRBJ2-7	TGCGCCAGCAGACGGGAGGGGCTGGTCTACGAGCAGTACTTC	CASRREGLVYEQYF
.	TRBV19	TRBD1	TRBJ1-5	TGTGCCAGTAGTACCTCAGGGGGCTGGAGCAATCAGCCCCAGCATTTT	CASSTSGGWSNQPQHF
many	TRBV20-1	.	TRBJ1-6	TGCAGTGCTAGAGTTCCATCGGCTGGACCGGGTTATAATTCACCCCTCCACTTT	CSARVPSAGPGYNSPLHF
once	TRBV15	.	TRBJ2-1	TGTGCCACCAGCAGGGTAGACTACGGTGAGCAGTTCTTC	CATSRVDYGEQFF
.	TRBV24-1	TRBD1	TRBJ2-1	TGTGCCACCGGCTACACAGGGGGGATTGGCAATGAGCAGTTCTTC	CATGYTGGIGNEQFF
.	TRBV15	TRBD1	TRBJ1-1	TGTGCCACCAGCAGGGCTCGACAGGGGCCCACTGAAGCTTTCTTT	CATSRARQGPTEAFF
.	TRBV7-6	TRBD1	TRBJ2-1	TGTGCCAGCAGTTCACAGGGGGCAAGAGAGCAGTTCTTC	CASSSQGAREQFF
many	TRBV6-1	.	TRBJ1-5	TGTGCCAGCAGAACTCGTAGCAATCAGCCCCAGCATTTT	CASRTRSNQPQHF
many	TRBV12-5	.	TRBJ2-1	TGTGCTAGTGGTTTAATAGACGATGAGCAGTTCTTC	CASGLIDDEQFF
few	TRBV15	.	TRBJ2-3	TGTGCCACCTCCCAGGACACAGATACGCAGTATTTT	CATSQDTDTQYF
many	TRBV6-5	.	TRBJ2-3	TGTGCCAGCAGTTACGGTCAGGGGATAACAGATACGCAGTATTTT	CASSYGQGITDTQYF
.	TRBV20-1	TRBD1	TRBJ1-2	TGCAGTGCTAGTGGAATGGACAGGGCTAACTATGGCTACACCTTC	CSASGMDRANYGYTF
.	TRBV20-1	.	TRBJ2-7	TGCAGTGCTAGACCGGGTGCAAGCTCCTACGAGCAGTACTTC	CSARPGASSYEQYF
.	TRBV2	.	TRBJ1-5	TGTGCCAGCAGTGAAGGTGATGTCAAGCCCTATCAGCCCCAGCATTTT	CASSEGDVKPYQPQHF
.	TRBV5-4	.	TRBJ2-3	TGTGCCAGCAGCGTTAGCAGGAGTAGCACAGATACGCAGTATTTT	CASSVSRSSTDTQYF
.	TRBV10-3	TRBD1	TRBJ2-1	TGTGCCATCGGACAGGGGTTTAGTGAGCAGTTCTTC	CAIGQGFSEQFF
.	TRBV12-3/TRBV12-4	.	TRBJ1-3	TGTGCCAGCAGTTCCCCCTCTCGGACGGGACCACAGGGAAACACCATATATTTT	CASSSPSRTGPQGNTIYF
once	TRBV2	.	TRBJ1-6	TGTGCCAGCAGTTTATTCGGGGATTCACCCCTCCACTTT	CASSLFGDSPLHF
.	TRBV13	.	TRBJ2-1	TGTGCCAGCAGCCCGGACAGTAGGAATGAGCAGTTCTTC	CASSPDSRNEQFF
.	TRBV19	.	TRBJ2-3	TGTGCCAGTAGTAATTACAGGAGCACAGATACGCAGTATTTT	CASSNYRSTDTQYF
.	TRBV4-1	TRBD1	TRBJ2-2	TGCGCCAGCAGCCAAGTGGGACAGGGGAACACCGGGGAGCTGTTTTTT	CASSQVGQGNTGELFF
.	TRBV6-2/TRBV6-3	.	TRBJ2-1	TGTGCCAGCAGTTACGCTAGCGTGGCGCAGTTCTTC	CASSYASVAQFF
.	TRBV4-2	.	TRBJ2-7	TGTGCCAGCAGCCAAGATCGGGCTAGCTACGAGCAGTACTTC	CASSQDRASYEQYF
few	TRBV7-2	.	TRBJ2-1	TGTGCCAGCAGCTTCTCGCATGAGCAGTTCTTC	CASSFSHEQFF
once	TRBV7-3	TRBD2	TRBJ2-5	TGTGCCAGCAGCCGGATATCGACTAGCGGGGACAACCAAGAGGCCCAGTACTTC	CASSRISTSGDNQEAQYF
many	TRBV20-1	TRBD2	TRBJ2-7	TGCAGTGCTATGACGGGGGAGGGATACGAGCAGTACTTC	CSAMTGEGYEQYF
many	TRBV4-1	.	TRBJ2-1	TGCGCCAGCAGCCAAGCCATGGACTGGATCTACAATGAGCAGTTCTTC	CASSQAMDWIYNEQFF
many	TRBV20-1	.	TRBJ2-6	TGCAGTGCTAGAAACAGGGAAACTGGGGCCAACGTCCTGACTTTC	CSARNRETGANVLTF
.	TRBV6-4	TRBD1	TRBJ1-2	TGTGCCAGCAGCTTGGGACAGGGGAAGTTCTATGGCTACACCTTC	CASSLGQGKFYGYTF
.	TRBV7-3	.	TRBJ1-1	TGTGCCAGCAGCGTGGGGGCGCAGTTTACTGAAGCTTTCTTT	CASSVGAQFTEAFF
.	TRBV7-6	TRBD2	TRBJ2-5	TGTGCCAGCAGACGTACCGGGACTACTAGAGGGGAGACCCAGTACTTC	CASRRTGTTRGETQYF
.	TRBV20-1	.	TRBJ1-1	TGCAGTGCCCTAAGAGAGAGGACTGAAGCTTTCTTT	CSALRERTEAFF
.	TRBV7-8	TRBD1	TRBJ2-5	TGTGCCAGCAGCGAACAGGGGGTAGAGACCCAGTACTTC	CASSEQGVETQYF
many	TRBV19	TRBD2	TRBJ2-7	TGTGCCACTTCCGTGACTAGCGGGACCTACGAGCAGTACTTC	CATSVTSGTYEQYF
few	TRBV11-2	.	TRBJ2-1	TGTGCCAGCAGCTCCCCAGTACTAGCCGGCAATGAGCAGTTCTTC	CASSSPVLAGNEQFF
.	TRBV4-1	.	TRBJ1-6	TGCGCCAGCAGCCTTTCCTCAAGCTCCTATAATTCACCCCTCCACTTT	CASSLSSSSYNSPLHF
once	TRBV2	.	TRBJ1-2	TGTGCCAGCAGTGAGAGTGATTATGGCTACACCTTC	CASSESDYGYTF